These 11 T cell receptor beta chains were all obtained from the same sample, sequenced in a study of memory CD4+ T cells and cytomegalovirus serostatus. The repertoire was sequenced with immunoSEQ multiplex PCR; TCRdb's copy has only in-frame clones and lacks some. The sample consists of some 53,000 clones, around 82% of them appearing once. The sort gate was single viable CD3+CD4+CD8-CD45RO+ cells for memory CD4+ T cells. Material for sequencing was memory CD4+ T cells from blood. The receptors derive from an adult in good health and CMV-seronegative.

The chain employs TRBV5-1 and TRBJ2-2; 12 positions match TRBD2. Germline V gene lookup returns CDR1 SGHRS and CDR2 YFSETQ. Germline trimming cut 6 bases from V and 5 bases from J; bases unmatched to any gene: 8. CDR3 size: 16 residues. CDR3 protein: CASTSRTSGATGELFF. Written as DNA, the CDR3 is TGCGCCAGCACGTCTAGGACTAGCGGGGCTACCGGGGAGCTGTTTTTT.

This chain links TRBV2 with TRBJ2-7, with no clear D. The CDR3 covers 10 residues. V lost 6 bases, J lost 3 bases, and 3 bases lay in between. The germline gives CDR1 SNHLY, CDR2 FYNNEI. For the CDR3, the DNA is TGTGCCAGCAGAAACTACGAGCAGTACTTC. Translating gives CASRNYEQYF.

This clone was seen a handful of times. The gene calls are TRBV13 and TRBJ2-7; tentatively, D is TRBD2 (5 bases). Germline V gives CDR1 PRHDT, CDR2 FYEKMQ (reference sequence). V lost 4 bases and J lost 5, with 15 bases in between. The CDR3 spans 14 residues. For the CDR3, the DNA is TGTGCCAGCAGCTCTTACTACCGGGAAAACGAGCAGTACTTC. Protein sequence: CASSSYYRENEQYF.

The chain uses TRBV19 and TRBJ1-3, with 10 bases identical to TRBD1. V was clipped by 5 bases and J by 2 bases; unmatched bases: 6. Germline CDR1 LNHDA, CDR2 SQIVND (reference sequence). CDR3 length: 16 amino acids. CDR3 amino acids: CASSPTGTGAGNTIYF. The CDR3 nucleotides read TGTGCCAGTAGTCCCACCGGGACAGGGGCTGGAAACACCATATATTTT.

The genes are TRBV2 and TRBJ2-5, with no clear D. Germline values: CDR1 SNHLY, CDR2 FYNNEI. The CDR3 has 12 residues. V gave up 8 bases and J gave up 2 bases, with 9 bases separating them. CDR3 bases: TGTGCCAGCGGCCGACTGCAAGAGACCCAGTACTTC. It translates to CASGRLQETQYF.

For the CDR3, the DNA is TGTGCCTGGAGCCATAAGTCTTCTGGAAACACCATATATTTT. It encodes CAWSHKSSGNTIYF. The chain employs TRBV30 and TRBJ1-3, with unresolved D. V lost 3 bases to trimming and J lost 1 base, with 10 bases between them. The CDR3 is 14 amino acids. In germline, CDR1 is GTSNPN, CDR2 SVGIG (reference sequence).

V is TRBV28 and J is TRBJ2-3; 11 nucleotides agree with TRBD2. Germline V gives CDR1 MDHEN, CDR2 SYDVKM. After removal of 7 bases from V and 1 base from J, the junction contained 1 base not matched to a gene. This CDR3 contains 14 residues. CDR3 DNA: TGTGCCAGCATGACTAGCGGGGGCACAGATACGCAGTATTTT. This gives the protein CASMTSGGTDTQYF.

This clone has a single count. The gene calls are TRBV4-3 and TRBJ2-2; no clear D gene. The germline gives CDR1 LGHNA, CDR2 YSLEER. This CDR3 spans 16 amino acids. The ends were cut back, 3 bases at V and 6 bases at J, with 17 bases in the middle. The CDR3 loop reads CASSHGRKSGAGELFF. The CDR3 DNA is TGCGCCAGCAGCCATGGACGGAAGTCTGGGGCCGGGGAGCTGTTTTTT.

The gene calls are TRBV5-1 and TRBJ1-3; the D is unclear. The CDR3 has 13 amino acids. With 5 bases removed from V and 0 bases from J, the gap between germline ends came to 6 bases. The V gene's germline CDR1 is SGHRS and CDR2 YFSETQ. Here the CDR3 DNA reads TGCGCCAGCAGGGATTACTCTGGAAACACCATATATTTT. Translation: CASRDYSGNTIYF. Complete variable domain (other parts from reference TRBV5-1 and TRBJ1-3): KAGVTQTPRYLIKTRGQQVTLSCSPISGHRSVSWYQQTPGQGLQFLFEYFSETQRNKGNFPGRFSGRQFSNSRSEMNVSTLELGDSALYLCASRDYSGNTIYFGEGSWLTVV.

The chain employs TRBV6-1 and TRBJ2-2, with D unresolved. Germline CDR1 MNHNS, CDR2 SASEGT. V gave up 7 bases and J gave up 8 bases, with 8 bases separating them. The CDR3 extends over 11 amino acids. The CDR3 is CASIFRGELFF. The CDR3 nucleotides are TGTGCCAGCATTTTCCGTGGGGAGCTGTTTTTT.

The chain has TRBV28 and TRBJ2-7; no reliable D call. Germline V lookup: CDR1 MDHEN, CDR2 SYDVKM. This CDR3 is 13 amino acids long. The germline V and J ends were trimmed by 5 bases and 0 bases, with 8 bases remaining between them. The CDR3 region is CASSPASSYEQYF. The CDR3 DNA sequence: TGTGCCAGCAGTCCCGCAAGCTCCTACGAGCAGTACTTC.